The sequence of this T cell receptor (beta chain) was determined in a study of T cells after yellow fever vaccination. Study-wide results and caveats: Re-detected after boosting: most primary clones, about 95% of CD4 and about 85% of CD8. Of the clonotypes, a small share occurred in both CD4 and CD8 compartments.

On this clonotype itself: Its antigen is currently unknown.

TCRdb re-called the 5' RACE reads through MiXCR, storing one row per CDR3 protein. The repertoire holds 450,000 to 550,000 distinct CDR3 sequences, with about a fifth as singletons. CDR1 and CDR2 from the germline V gene are SGHRS and YFSETQ. The CDR3 has 14 amino acids. Trimming removed 5 bases from V and 10 bases from J, with 18 bases in between. The chain has TRBV5-1 and TRBJ2-2; D may be TRBD1 (6 bases). This clonotype was sampled from a man aged 18-30 years who received the YFV17D yellow fever vaccine. The sequencing here drew on PBMCs, taken around 3 weeks after the first yellow fever vaccination. CDR3 loop: CASSPETGLLELFF. The CDR3, as DNA: TGCGCCAGCAGTCCCGAAACAGGGCTCCTGGAGCTGTTTTTT.